The 8 T cell receptor beta chains below all came from one sample that was sequenced in a study of identical twins. TCRdb ran MiXCR on the 5' RACE reads and lists one entry per CDR3 protein. The table includes about 520,000 distinct CDR3 sequences, 22% detected once. These data also featured in a second study, about T cells expressing NK-cell markers.

Source material: CD4+ T cells sorted from blood. These receptors were taken from a woman under 30 in good health.

The chain uses TRBV20-1 and TRBJ2-3, with 9 bases matching TRBD2. V lost 1 base to trimming and J lost 3 bases; unmatched junction nucleotides: 5. Per germline, CDR1 DFQATT and CDR2 SNEGSKA (reference sequence). The CDR3 loop spans 15 amino acids. CDR3 loop: CSARGRGGLTDTQYF. As DNA, the CDR3 is TGCAGTGCTAGAGGGCGGGGGGGGCTTACAGATACGCAGTATTTT.

The chain has TRBV18 and TRBJ2-7; 7 nucleotides align to TRBD2. After removal of 6 bases from V and 4 bases from J, the junction contained 6 bases not matched to a gene. This CDR3 is 13 amino acids long. Germline-derived CDR1 and CDR2 are KGHSH and LQKENI. The CDR3 region is CASSPTSVYEQYF. The CDR3, as DNA: TGTGCCAGCTCTCCAACTAGCGTGTACGAGCAGTACTTC.

V usage is TRBV20-1 and J usage is TRBJ2-3, with unresolved D. The CDR3 is made up of 13 amino acids. The germline V and J ends were trimmed by 3 bases and 2 bases, with 9 bases remaining between them. Germline CDR1 is DFQATT and CDR2 is SNEGSKA (reference sequence). This CDR3 is CSASVVTTDTQYF. CDR3 DNA sequence: TGCAGTGCTAGTGTGGTCACCACAGATACGCAGTATTTT.

This chain connects TRBV10-3 to TRBJ1-6, with 7 positions matching TRBD1. V lost 6 bases to trimming and J lost 7 bases; unmatched junction nucleotides: 6. Germline V lookup: CDR1 ENHRY, CDR2 SYGVKD. The CDR3 contains 14 residues. The DNA for the CDR3 is TGTGCCATCAGCCCGGGACAGCGAAATTCACCCCTCCACTTT. Translated: CAISPGQRNSPLHF.

The J gene is TRBJ2-6, the V gene TRBV5-4, with D possibly being TRBD2 (6 bases). The CDR3 is 17 residues long. Germline values: CDR1 SGHNT, CDR2 YYREEE (reference sequence). Trimming took off 2 bases at V and 0 bases at J, with 12 bases between the two ends. Here the CDR3 reads CASSFGGRSSGANVLTF. CDR3 bases: TGTGCCAGCAGCTTCGGGGGAAGAAGCTCTGGGGCCAACGTCCTGACTTTC.

This chain links TRBV20-1 with TRBJ2-5, with TRBD2 matching over 9 bases. Germline V gene lookup returns CDR1 DFQATT and CDR2 SNEGSKA (reference sequence). The CDR3 runs 14 residues. V gave up 7 bases and J gave up 5 bases; unmatched junction bases: 11. CDR3 coding DNA: TGCAGTGGGGGGTTAGCGGGAGTAGGGGAGACCCAGTACTTC. As protein: CSGGLAGVGETQYF.

There are a few counts of this clonotype. The V call is TRBV20-1, the J call TRBJ1-4; D not resolved. The CDR3 spans 12 residues. V dropped 0 bases and J dropped 8 bases, with 7 bases sitting between them. CDR1 and CDR2 (germline): DFQATT, SNEGSKA (reference sequence). In DNA, the CDR3 is TGCAGTGCTAGAGATGTTCGGGAAAAACTGTTTTTT. Its translation: CSARDVREKLFF.

This clonotype was seen a handful of times. The rearrangement uses TRBV15 and TRBJ1-2, with a weak D call TRBD1 (6 bases). CDR1 and CDR2 from the germline V gene are LNHNV and YYDKDF (reference sequence). Deletions cut 3 bases from V and 3 bases from J, with 14 bases between. CDR3 length: 15 amino acids. The CDR3 here is CATSRAGGRDYGYTF. The DNA of the CDR3 is TGTGCCACCAGCAGGGCCGGGGGGCGAGACTATGGCTACACCTTC.